This T cell receptor beta chain stems from a study of T cells in localized non-small cell lung cancer. Regarding the study as a whole: Uninvolved adjacent lung had more T cell clonality than any other tissue, topping tumor. In adjacent lung appeared a median around 56 of the top 100 tumor clones. Because sequencing included only one region (of the tumor), heterogeneity remains possible. Longer overall survival was associated with a higher density of T cells in the blood.

With respect to this clone: The target antigen is unknown.

This table comes from immunoSEQ multiplex PCR, and its TCRdb copy is limited to in-frame clones, with some not included. The sample consists of 3,500 to 5,500 clones, approximately 29% of them appearing once. This CDR3 contains 17 residues. Sequenced here: lung tumor tissue, sampled before any cancer treatment. V and J are TRBV7-5 and TRBJ1-3; the DNA was not compared with TRBD1, the D call given in the table. TRBV7-5 is termed a pseudogene. The receptor was derived from a man between 40 and 70 years old with stage III squamous cell lung carcinoma. The CDR3 region has the DNA TGTGCCAGCAGCTTGGTTCCCCCAGGGAACTCTGGAAACACCATATATTTT. It encodes CASSLVPPGNSGNTIYF.